One and the same sample provided the 26 T cell receptor beta chains below, sequenced in a study of blood T cell repertoires in COVID-19. Sequenced by immunoSEQ multiplex PCR; TCRdb stores in-frame clones only, minus some. The table has about 250,000 clones, just under 85% seen once. Sample: peripheral blood. The receptor set was obtained from a man aged 50 or older with acute or convalescent COVID-19.

This clone has just one count. The V and J genes are TRBV10-3 and TRBJ2-1; TRBD2 aligns across 7 bases. The germline V gene has CDR1 ENHRY and CDR2 SYGVKD. V shed 7 bases and J 0 bases; nucleotides not matched to a gene: 3. The CDR3 totals 14 residues. CDR3 in amino acids: CAIIRGSSYNEQFF. The DNA for the CDR3 is TGTGCCATCATCCGCGGGAGCTCCTACAATGAGCAGTTCTTC.

J is TRBJ2-5 and V is TRBV28; 9 bases align to TRBD2. J lost 5 bases, V lost 6 bases, and 16 bases had no gene match. Germline lookup yields CDR1 MDHEN and CDR2 SYDVKM. This CDR3 is 17 amino acids long. CDR3 protein: CASSLSLGLAGRETQYF. CDR3 coding DNA: TGTGCCAGCAGCCTATCACTGGGGCTAGCGGGACGGGAGACCCAGTACTTC.

This clone is a singleton in its sample. The genes are TRBV3-1 (or the pseudogene TRBV3-2) and TRBJ2-1; the match to TRBD2 covers 9 bases. The CDR3 is 19 amino acids. CDR1 LGHDT and CDR2 YNNKEL come from the germline V gene (reference sequence). Trimming took 4 bases from V and 4 from J; bases not matched to a gene: 17. CDR3 bases: TGTGCCAGCAGCCCGGGAACGTGGAGAACAGCGGGGGGATACAATGAGCAGTTCTTC. It yields the protein CASSPGTWRTAGGYNEQFF.

This chain connects TRBV5-1 to TRBJ2-2; the D gene is possibly TRBD2 (5 bases). Trimming shortened V by 1 base and J by 5 bases, and 9 bases separated the two germline ends. The CDR3 consists of 14 residues. Germline V gene sequence: CDR1 SGHRS, CDR2 YFSETQ. The CDR3 region has the DNA TGCGCCAGCAGCTTGCCCGAGGGAACCGGGGAGCTGTTTTTT. It encodes CASSLPEGTGELFF. Full variable domain (missing parts from reference TRBV5-1 and TRBJ2-2): KAGVTQTPRYLIKTRGQQVTLSCSPISGHRSVSWYQQTPGQGLQFLFEYFSETQRNKGNFPGRFSGRQFSNSRSEMNVSTLELGDSALYLCASSLPEGTGELFFGEGSRLTVL.

The rearrangement uses TRBV5-1 and TRBJ1-6; D may be TRBD1 (6 bases). The germline V gene has CDR1 SGHRS and CDR2 YFSETQ. This CDR3 has 16 residues. V lost 4 bases to trimming and J lost 4 bases, with 15 bases between them. CDR3 loop: CASSPGDTRYNSPLHF. The DNA of the CDR3 is TGCGCCAGCAGCCCTGGGGACACCCGTTATAATTCACCCCTCCACTTT. The full variable domain, its missing parts supplied by reference TRBV5-1 and TRBJ1-6, is KAGVTQTPRYLIKTRGQQVTLSCSPISGHRSVSWYQQTPGQGLQFLFEYFSETQRNKGNFPGRFSGRQFSNSRSEMNVSTLELGDSALYLCASSPGDTRYNSPLHFGNGTRLTVT.

The genes are TRBV5-1 and TRBJ2-7, with TRBD1 matching over 8 bases. CDR1 SGHRS and CDR2 YFSETQ come from the germline V gene. This CDR3 is 14 amino acids long. V lost 2 bases, J lost 1 base, and 2 bases stayed unmatched. The CDR3 DNA follows: TGCGCCAGCAGCTTTGGACAGGGTTCCTACGAGCAGTACTTC. Translated: CASSFGQGSYEQYF.

This clone showed up just a few times. The V call is TRBV2, the J call TRBJ2-7, with TRBD2 identical over 8 bases. Trimming removed 5 bases from V and 3 bases from J; junction bases left unmatched: 3. The length of the CDR3 is 13 residues. CDR1 SNHLY and CDR2 FYNNEI come from the germline V gene. Here the CDR3 reads CASSRTSYYEQYF. The CDR3 nucleotides read TGTGCCAGCAGTCGGACTAGCTACTACGAGCAGTACTTC. Together with reference TRBV2 and TRBJ2-7, the CDR3 gives the full variable domain: EPEVTQTPSHQVTQMGQEVILRCVPISNHLYFYWYRQILGQKVEFLVSFYNNEISEKSEIFDDQFSVERPDGSNFTLKIRSTKLEDSAMYFCASSRTSYYEQYFGPGTRLTVT.

This chain connects TRBV10-3 to TRBJ2-3; 10 bases agree with TRBD1. The CDR3 extends over 18 amino acids. Germline CDR1 reads ENHRY; CDR2 reads SYGVKD. V was clipped by 3 bases and J by 0 bases; unmatched bases: 9. The CDR3 here is CAISEDRDRGYSTDTQYF. The CDR3 bases are TGTGCCATCAGTGAAGACCGGGACAGGGGATACAGCACAGATACGCAGTATTTT.

This chain joins TRBV7-3 and TRBJ1-1; 7 bases map to TRBD1. Germline loops: CDR1 SGHTA, CDR2 FQGTGA. V was clipped by 2 bases and J by 3 bases; unmatched bases: 3. The CDR3 covers 14 residues. CDR3 residues: CASSLQGGDTEAFF. CDR3 bases: TGTGCCAGCAGCTTACAGGGGGGTGACACTGAAGCTTTCTTT.

V usage is TRBV27 and J usage is TRBJ1-1; D unresolved. The germline CDR1 and CDR2 sequences are MNHEY and SMNVEV (reference sequence). Between the trimmed V and J ends, which lost 2 bases and 1 base, there was a span of 5 bases. The CDR3 is made up of 13 amino acids. The CDR3 DNA sequence: TGTGCCAGCAGTTTAGGAGGGAACACTGAAGCTTTCTTT. Protein: CASSLGGNTEAFF.

The V gene is TRBV19, the J gene TRBJ1-1; D not certain. The CDR3 is made up of 13 amino acids. The germline V and J ends were trimmed by 6 bases and 0 bases, with 8 bases remaining between them. The germline V gene encodes CDR1 LNHDA and CDR2 SQIVND (reference sequence). This chain's CDR3 is CASRRAMNTEAFF. The DNA of the CDR3 is TGTGCCAGTAGGCGGGCAATGAACACTGAAGCTTTCTTT.

V and J are TRBV2 and TRBJ1-1; 7 bases align to TRBD1. Losses at the gene ends were 7 bases for V and 4 bases for J; bases not matched to a gene: 9. CDR1 and CDR2 (germline): SNHLY, FYNNEI. This CDR3 contains 14 residues. CDR3 residues: CASTQGQTSTEAFF. CDR3 nucleotides: TGTGCCAGCACCCAGGGACAGACTTCCACTGAAGCTTTCTTT.

The rearrangement joins TRBV13 to TRBJ2-1, with 9 nucleotides matching TRBD1. V lost 5 bases and J lost 2; bases outside the gene matches: 7. The length of the CDR3 is 16 residues. The germline gives CDR1 PRHDT, CDR2 FYEKMQ (reference sequence). The chain's CDR3 is CASSRQTGGAYNEQFF. The CDR3 bases are TGTGCCAGCAGCCGACAGACAGGGGGGGCCTACAATGAGCAGTTCTTC.

The V gene is TRBV14, the J gene TRBJ2-5, with D tentatively TRBD2 (5 bases). Germline V gives CDR1 SGHDN, CDR2 FVKESK. The germline V and J ends were trimmed by 1 base and 10 bases, with 10 bases remaining between them. The CDR3 runs to 12 residues. In DNA, the CDR3 is TGTGCCAGCAGCCAAGCCCGAGGGAACCAGTACTTC. As protein: CASSQARGNQYF.

This chain joins TRBV27 and TRBJ1-1; no firm D call. The CDR3 length is 14 residues. The V end was cut by 4 bases, the J end by 1 base, with 10 bases between. Germline-derived CDR1 and CDR2 are MNHEY and SMNVEV (reference sequence). CDR3 in DNA: TGTGCCAGCAGTTCTCCCCCGGGGAACACTGAAGCTTTCTTT. This encodes CASSSPPGNTEAFF.

The CDR3 coding sequence is TGTGCCAGCAGCCCGGCAGGGGTTTATAGCAATCAGCCCCAGCATTTT. Encoded protein: CASSPAGVYSNQPQHF. The V gene is TRBV5-5, the J gene TRBJ1-5; D is possibly TRBD1 (6 bases). Germline V CDR1 and CDR2: SGHKS, YYEKEE (reference sequence). CDR3 length: 16 amino acids. V dropped 4 bases and J dropped 0 bases, with 14 bases sitting between them.

The chain uses TRBV27 and TRBJ2-3; possibly TRBD1 for D (6 bases). The CDR3 consists of 13 residues. V was cut by 9 bases and J by 1 base, with 11 bases left in between. The V gene's germline CDR1 is MNHEY and CDR2 SMNVEV (reference sequence). The CDR3 coding sequence is TGTGCCAGTAAGGGGGTCGGCACAGATACGCAGTATTTT. This gives the protein CASKGVGTDTQYF.

The rearrangement joins TRBV6-5 to TRBJ1-6, with D tentatively TRBD1 (5 bases). CDR3 length: 16 residues. The V gene lost 3 bases and the J gene lost 7 bases, with 16 bases spanning the gap. CDR1 and CDR2 (germline): MNHEY, SVGAGI. The CDR3 reads CASSYRGDALNSPLHF. The CDR3 DNA follows: TGTGCCAGCAGTTATCGGGGGGATGCCCTAAATTCACCCCTCCACTTT.

DNA for the CDR3: TGTGCCAGCAGTGAATATATACCGGGAGGTGAGCAGTTCTTC. It codes for CASSEYIPGGEQFF. V and J are TRBV25-1 and TRBJ2-1; 7 bases match TRBD2. Losses at the gene ends were 0 bases for V and 9 bases for J; bases not matched to a gene: 5. CDR1 is MGHDK and CDR2 is SYGVNS in the germline V gene. The length of the CDR3 is 14 residues.

V gene TRBV2 combines with J gene TRBJ2-7, with a possible D match to TRBD2 (5 bases). The V end lost 8 bases, the J end lost 3 bases, and 14 bases lay between the germline ends. Per the germline V gene, CDR1 is SNHLY and CDR2 is FYNNEI. The CDR3 totals 13 residues. This chain's CDR3 is CASYGEVGYEQYF. Here the CDR3 DNA reads TGTGCCAGCTACGGGGAAGTAGGCTACGAGCAGTACTTC.

This rearrangement joins TRBV28 to TRBJ2-1, with 8 positions matching TRBD2. Germline CDR1 is MDHEN and CDR2 is SYDVKM. V lost 4 bases to trimming and J lost 3 bases; unmatched junction nucleotides: 11. The CDR3 extends over 17 amino acids. CDR3 residues: CASSSPAAGVVYNEQFF. DNA of the CDR3: TGTGCCAGCAGTTCACCAGCAGCGGGAGTCGTCTACAATGAGCAGTTCTTC.

The chain has TRBV6-5 and TRBJ1-2; D remains unclear. Germline CDR1 reads MNHEY; CDR2 reads SVGAGI. The ends were cut back, 7 bases at V and 6 bases at J, with 18 bases in the middle. The CDR3 sequence is 14 residues long. DNA of the CDR3: TGTGCCAGCAATCCCTTTTCGGGGTTCGATGGCTACACCTTC. It translates to CASNPFSGFDGYTF.

The chain combines TRBV5-1 with TRBJ1-2; 7 nucleotides align to TRBD1. The germline V gene has CDR1 SGHRS and CDR2 YFSETQ. The CDR3 totals 13 residues. Trimming at V came to 6 bases and at J to 1 base, leaving 3 bases not matched to a gene. CDR3 in DNA: TGCGCCAGCAACAGGGGAGATAACTATGGCTACACCTTC. Residues: CASNRGDNYGYTF.

V and J are TRBV29-1 and TRBJ2-1, with TRBD1 matching over 9 bases. V shed 5 bases and J 7 bases; nucleotides not matched to a gene: 6. The CDR3 is 13 residues long. CDR1 is SQVTM, CDR2 ANQGSEA, per germline. This CDR3 is CSVRRQGVNEQFF. The CDR3 DNA sequence: TGCAGCGTTAGGCGACAGGGGGTGAATGAGCAGTTCTTC.

For the CDR3, the DNA is TGTGCCAGCAGCTCTTTCCTGGGGGAGCGGGTCTCCTACAATGAGCAGTTCTTC. Translated: CASSSFLGERVSYNEQFF. This chain joins TRBV9 and TRBJ2-1; maybe TRBD2 (6 bases). Germline V gene sequence: CDR1 SGDLS, CDR2 YYNGEE. Trimming shortened V by 4 bases and J by 0 bases, and 20 bases separated the two germline ends. The CDR3 runs 18 residues.

This rearrangement joins TRBV5-1 to TRBJ2-5, with 9 positions matching TRBD1. CDR1 and CDR2 from the germline V gene are SGHRS and YFSETQ. The CDR3 has 16 residues. With V trimmed by 4 bases and J by 3 bases, 10 bases remained unmatched. CDR3 sequence (DNA): TGCGCCAGCAGCCGCCGGAGTGGGACAGGGAAAGAGACCCAGTACTTC. Amino acid sequence: CASSRRSGTGKETQYF.